Given below is one T cell receptor beta chain in context. The sample comes from a study of blood T cell repertoires in COVID-19. Study details: Acute and convalescent COVID-19 samples came from the United States, Italy and Spain. T cells, B-cell-depleted T cells, or PBMCs supplied cDNA or gDNA.

Sequencing used immunoSEQ multiplex PCR; TCRdb keeps in-frame clones, though not all of them. The sample includes 200,000 to 250,000 clones, approximately 78% of them seen just once. Germline V gene lookup returns CDR1 SGHTA and CDR2 FQGNSA. V was pared by 2 bases and J by 0 bases, with 11 bases between. CDR3 length: 15 residues. The specimen sequenced was peripheral blood. The chain recombines TRBV7-2 with TRBJ2-7; a possible D gene is TRBD2 (6 bases). This receptor was obtained from an elderly woman with acute or convalescent COVID-19. The CDR3 bases are TGTGCCAGCAGCTTACTAACTAGCCTCTCCTACGAGCAGTACTTC. It is translated as CASSLLTSLSYEQYF.